The sequence of this T cell receptor (beta chain) was determined in a study of cytomegalovirus exposure and HLA in healthy donors. Germline V gene lookup returns CDR1 SEHNR and CDR2 FQNEAQ (reference sequence). With V trimmed by 0 bases and J by 14 bases, 12 bases remained unmatched. The CDR3 contains 15 residues. Study conclusions and caveats: The number of N-insertions in an Asian-associated ancestry cluster was reportedly below the roughly 620-donor mean in a later analysis. In a later analysis, most CMV-associated TCR beta chains appeared HLA-restricted.

A multiplex PCR was run with 60 Vbeta primers and 13 Jbeta primers. This table comes from immunoSEQ multiplex PCR, and its TCRdb copy is limited to in-frame clones, with some not included. Of 65,000 to 95,000 clones detected, around 77% appear once; the ten largest clones hold about 3.5%. On this clone: Its target is unknown.

Source material: PBMCs. The receptor was isolated from a man aged 50-60 years in good health and CMV-seronegative. This chain connects TRBV7-9 to TRBJ2-1; 8 nucleotides align to TRBD2. For the CDR3, the DNA is TGTGCCAGCAGCTTAGCGGGGCGGGGGGAACGTGGGAAGTTCTTC. This codes for CASSLAGRGERGKFF.